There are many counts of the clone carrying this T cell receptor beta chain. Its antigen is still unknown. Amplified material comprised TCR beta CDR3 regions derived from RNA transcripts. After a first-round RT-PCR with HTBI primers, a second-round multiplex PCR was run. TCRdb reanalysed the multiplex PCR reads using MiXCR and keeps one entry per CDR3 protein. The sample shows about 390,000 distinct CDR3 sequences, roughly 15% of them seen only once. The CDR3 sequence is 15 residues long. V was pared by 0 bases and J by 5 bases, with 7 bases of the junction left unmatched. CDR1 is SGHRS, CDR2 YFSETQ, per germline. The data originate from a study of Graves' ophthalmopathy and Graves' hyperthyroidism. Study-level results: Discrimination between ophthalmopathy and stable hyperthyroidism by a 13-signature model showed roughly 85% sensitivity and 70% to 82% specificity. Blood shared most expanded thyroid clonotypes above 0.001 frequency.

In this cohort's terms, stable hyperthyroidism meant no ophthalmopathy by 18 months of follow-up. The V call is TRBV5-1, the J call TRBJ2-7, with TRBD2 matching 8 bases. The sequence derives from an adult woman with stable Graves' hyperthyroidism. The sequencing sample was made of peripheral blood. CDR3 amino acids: CASSLAAGVPDEQYF. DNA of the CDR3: TGCGCCAGCAGCTTGGCAGCGGGAGTGCCAGACGAGCAGTACTTC.